The rows below give T cell receptor beta chains drawn from one sample of a study of PD-1 blockade in classical Hodgkin lymphoma. TCRdb's table, derived via immunoSEQ multiplex PCR, lists solely in-frame clones and lacks some. Among around 26,000 clones listed, approximately 78% were seen once. The sample was peripheral blood mononuclear cells (PBMCs), taken before the second cycle of nivolumab. The source is a human donor with classical Hodgkin lymphoma. CDR3s include the opening cysteine and the closing phenylalanine or tryptophan. The D gene is left open where the match is weak. Expanded clones get a size class; other rows say once, few or many, or leave the size out.

v_call: TRBV2
clone_size: few
cdr3_length: 14
j_call: TRBJ1-1
d_call: -
cdr3_nt: TGTGCCAGCAGCTTCGGACAGTTGAACACTGAAGCTTTCTTT
cdr3_aa: CASSFGQLNTEAFF

v_call: TRBV6-5
clone_size: once
cdr3_length: 13
j_call: TRBJ2-1
d_call: -
cdr3_nt: TGTGCCAGCAGTCCGGGATCGTACAATGAGCAGTTCTTC
cdr3_aa: CASSPGSYNEQFF

v_call: TRBV7-2
clone_size: few
cdr3_length: 15
j_call: TRBJ2-4
d_call: -
cdr3_nt: TGTGCCAGCAGCTCCCCCAGGGAGGCCAAAAACATTCAGTACTTC
cdr3_aa: CASSSPREAKNIQYF

v_call: TRBV5-5
clone_size: few
cdr3_length: 14
j_call: TRBJ1-2
d_call: -
cdr3_nt: TGTGCCAGCAGCACCGGGACAACGAGCTATGGCTACACCTTC
cdr3_aa: CASSTGTTSYGYTF

v_call: TRBV6-1
clone_size: -
cdr3_length: 14
j_call: TRBJ2-5
d_call: TRBD1
cdr3_nt: TGTGCCAGCAGTGACGGGACAGGGGAGGAGACCCAGTACTTC
cdr3_aa: CASSDGTGEETQYF

v_call: TRBV28
clone_size: -
cdr3_length: 17
j_call: TRBJ2-1
d_call: TRBD1
cdr3_nt: TGTGCCAGCAGTTACCGACCGGGACAGGGGTATTACAATGAGCAGTTCTTC
cdr3_aa: CASSYRPGQGYYNEQFF

v_call: TRBV28
clone_size: few
cdr3_length: 19
j_call: TRBJ1-6
d_call: -
cdr3_nt: TGTGCCAGCAGTGAAGACAGGTTGATCACTAAGAACAATAATTCACCCCTCCACTTT
cdr3_aa: CASSEDRLITKNNNSPLHF

v_call: TRBV5-8
clone_size: -
cdr3_length: 16
j_call: TRBJ2-3
d_call: TRBD2
cdr3_nt: TGTGCCAGCAGCTTGCTCGGACTAGCGGGGGAAGATACGCAGTATTTT
cdr3_aa: CASSLLGLAGEDTQYF

v_call: TRBV7-9
clone_size: once
cdr3_length: 16
j_call: TRBJ2-2
d_call: TRBD1
cdr3_nt: TGTGCCAGCAGCTTACCTCGGACAGGGAACACCGGGGAGCTGTTTTTT
cdr3_aa: CASSLPRTGNTGELFF

v_call: TRBV30
clone_size: -
cdr3_length: 11
j_call: TRBJ1-2
d_call: -
cdr3_nt: TGTGCCTGGGGGACCAGCCGGGGCTACACCTTC
cdr3_aa: CAWGTSRGYTF

v_call: TRBV28
clone_size: -
cdr3_length: 16
j_call: TRBJ2-3
d_call: -
cdr3_nt: TGTGCCAGCAGCCCCCTGACATCGGCTTGGACAGATACGCAGTATTTT
cdr3_aa: CASSPLTSAWTDTQYF

v_call: TRBV11-2
clone_size: few
cdr3_length: 14
j_call: TRBJ1-2
d_call: -
cdr3_nt: TGTGCCAGCAGCTTTCCGGGATCTAACTATGGCTACACCTTC
cdr3_aa: CASSFPGSNYGYTF

v_call: TRBV4-1
clone_size: -
cdr3_length: 17
j_call: TRBJ2-5
d_call: TRBD2
cdr3_nt: TGCGCCAGCAGCCAGGACACTTACGGACTAGTCGAAGAGACCCAGTACTTC
cdr3_aa: CASSQDTYGLVEETQYF

v_call: TRBV7-2
clone_size: -
cdr3_length: 12
j_call: TRBJ1-1
d_call: -
cdr3_nt: TGTGCCAGCAGCTTTTCAGACACTGAAGCTTTCTTT
cdr3_aa: CASSFSDTEAFF

v_call: TRBV19
clone_size: -
cdr3_length: 15
j_call: TRBJ1-1
d_call: -
cdr3_nt: TGTGCCAGTAGGACCGGACATTCATGGAACACTGAAGCTTTCTTT
cdr3_aa: CASRTGHSWNTEAFF

v_call: TRBV21-1
clone_size: -
cdr3_length: 15
j_call: TRBJ2-2
d_call: -
cdr3_nt: TGTGCCAGCAGCCTGGGACAGCTGAACACCGGGGAGCTGTTTTTT
cdr3_aa: CASSLGQLNTGELFF

v_call: TRBV7-9
clone_size: -
cdr3_length: 15
j_call: TRBJ1-2
d_call: TRBD1
cdr3_nt: TGTGCCAGCAGCTTAGTGGCAGGGGGCAGAGAGGGGTACACCTTC
cdr3_aa: CASSLVAGGREGYTF

v_call: TRBV7-8
clone_size: -
cdr3_length: 14
j_call: TRBJ2-7
d_call: -
cdr3_nt: TGTGCCAGCAGCTTAGGGCGACGCAGTCCCGAGCAGTACTTC
cdr3_aa: CASSLGRRSPEQYF

v_call: TRBV5-4
clone_size: -
cdr3_length: 14
j_call: TRBJ2-7
d_call: -
cdr3_nt: TGTGCCAGCAGCCTATTACAGGGACCCTACGAGCAGTACTTC
cdr3_aa: CASSLLQGPYEQYF

v_call: TRBV7-8
clone_size: once
cdr3_length: 17
j_call: TRBJ2-7
d_call: TRBD1
cdr3_nt: TGTGCCAGCATGGAAGTGGATTCGGGACAGGGCTCCTACGAGCAGTACTTC
cdr3_aa: CASMEVDSGQGSYEQYF

v_call: TRBV4-1
clone_size: -
cdr3_length: 16
j_call: TRBJ2-7
d_call: TRBD2
cdr3_nt: TGCGCCAGCAGCCAAGTGGCCGGGCTAGCGGCCTTGGAGCAGTACTTC
cdr3_aa: CASSQVAGLAALEQYF

v_call: TRBV28
clone_size: -
cdr3_length: 14
j_call: TRBJ2-5
d_call: -
cdr3_nt: TGTGCCAGCATGAGGGGGTGGGAGGGGGAGACCCAGTACTTC
cdr3_aa: CASMRGWEGETQYF

v_call: TRBV28
clone_size: -
cdr3_length: 16
j_call: TRBJ2-1
d_call: -
cdr3_nt: TGTGCCAGCAGTTTGCCCGGGACGTTCTCCTACAATGAGCAGTTCTTC
cdr3_aa: CASSLPGTFSYNEQFF

v_call: TRBV6-4
clone_size: -
cdr3_length: 14
j_call: TRBJ2-1
d_call: -
cdr3_nt: TGTGCCAGCAGTGAAAGGGCCAGCTTGAATGAGCAGTTCTTC
cdr3_aa: CASSERASLNEQFF

v_call: TRBV28
clone_size: once
cdr3_length: 15
j_call: TRBJ1-5
d_call: -
cdr3_nt: TGTGCCAGCAGTTTCCTACAGTCCAACAATCAGCCCCAGCATTTT
cdr3_aa: CASSFLQSNNQPQHF

v_call: TRBV13
clone_size: -
cdr3_length: 15
j_call: TRBJ2-1
d_call: -
cdr3_nt: TGTGCCAGCAGCCGGCGGGGTGTCTCCTACAATGAGCAGTTCTTC
cdr3_aa: CASSRRGVSYNEQFF

v_call: TRBV27
clone_size: -
cdr3_length: 16
j_call: TRBJ2-3
d_call: -
cdr3_nt: TGTGCCAGCAGTTCCGAATACAGTGTTTCTACAGATACGCAGTATTTT
cdr3_aa: CASSSEYSVSTDTQYF

v_call: TRBV7-9
clone_size: -
cdr3_length: 13
j_call: TRBJ1-4
d_call: TRBD1
cdr3_nt: TGTGCCAGCAGCTTTCAACAGGGGTTAAAACTGTTTTTT
cdr3_aa: CASSFQQGLKLFF

v_call: TRBV6-1
clone_size: once
cdr3_length: 12
j_call: TRBJ1-1
d_call: -
cdr3_nt: TGTGCCAGCAGTGACGGGATCTCTGAAGCTTTCTTT
cdr3_aa: CASSDGISEAFF

v_call: TRBV30
clone_size: -
cdr3_length: 13
j_call: TRBJ1-2
d_call: -
cdr3_nt: TGTGCCTGGAACACTGAAGGGCGCTATGGCTACACCTTC
cdr3_aa: CAWNTEGRYGYTF

v_call: TRBV12-5
clone_size: -
cdr3_length: 16
j_call: TRBJ1-2
d_call: TRBD1
cdr3_nt: TGTGCTAGTGGTTTGTCCCCAGCGGGACAGACCTATGGCTACACCTTC
cdr3_aa: CASGLSPAGQTYGYTF

v_call: TRBV18
clone_size: -
cdr3_length: 16
j_call: TRBJ2-7
d_call: -
cdr3_nt: TGTGCCAGCTCACCTCGGGCGGAATATACCTCCTACGAGCAGTACTTC
cdr3_aa: CASSPRAEYTSYEQYF

v_call: TRBV27
clone_size: once
cdr3_length: 15
j_call: TRBJ1-1
d_call: -
cdr3_nt: TGTGCCAGCAGCCCGACCGGCATCATGAACACTGAAGCTTTCTTT
cdr3_aa: CASSPTGIMNTEAFF

v_call: TRBV5-1
clone_size: -
cdr3_length: 15
j_call: TRBJ1-6
d_call: -
cdr3_nt: TGCGCCAGCAGCCTACAGGAGTCAAGGGTCTCACCCCTCCACTTT
cdr3_aa: CASSLQESRVSPLHF

v_call: TRBV7-2
clone_size: -
cdr3_length: 13
j_call: TRBJ2-5
d_call: -
cdr3_nt: TGTGCCAGCAGCTTAGGCCCCAGGGAGACCCAGTACTTC
cdr3_aa: CASSLGPRETQYF

v_call: TRBV7-9
clone_size: -
cdr3_length: 16
j_call: TRBJ1-5
d_call: -
cdr3_nt: TGTGCCAGCAGTAGATCTGGCGATTATAGCAATCAGCCCCAGCATTTT
cdr3_aa: CASSRSGDYSNQPQHF

v_call: TRBV14
clone_size: once
cdr3_length: 16
j_call: TRBJ2-2
d_call: -
cdr3_nt: TGTGCCAGCAGCCATACGGCTCAGAAGAACACCGGGGAGCTGTTTTTT
cdr3_aa: CASSHTAQKNTGELFF

v_call: TRBV28
clone_size: -
cdr3_length: 10
j_call: TRBJ2-5
d_call: -
cdr3_nt: TGTGCCAGCAGTCAAGAGACCCAGTACTTC
cdr3_aa: CASSQETQYF

v_call: TRBV11-2
clone_size: few
cdr3_length: 16
j_call: TRBJ2-1
d_call: TRBD2
cdr3_nt: TGTGCCAGCAGCTTAGTTAGCGGGGCAGCTCATCATGAGCAGTTCTTC
cdr3_aa: CASSLVSGAAHHEQFF

v_call: TRBV7-2
clone_size: -
cdr3_length: 12
j_call: TRBJ2-3
d_call: -
cdr3_nt: TGTGCCAGCAGCTTTTCTAGGGATACGCAGTATTTT
cdr3_aa: CASSFSRDTQYF

v_call: TRBV27
clone_size: -
cdr3_length: 15
j_call: TRBJ2-5
d_call: TRBD2
cdr3_nt: TGTGCCAGCAGTTTAATAGCGGGGGGCCAAGAGACCCAGTACTTC
cdr3_aa: CASSLIAGGQETQYF

v_call: TRBV27
clone_size: -
cdr3_length: 15
j_call: TRBJ2-5
d_call: -
cdr3_nt: TGTGCCAGCACCCGAATTGGGATTCGGGGAGGGACCCAGTACTTC
cdr3_aa: CASTRIGIRGGTQYF

v_call: TRBV6-1
clone_size: -
cdr3_length: 15
j_call: TRBJ1-2
d_call: TRBD1
cdr3_nt: TGTGCCAGCGATTACCGGGACAGGGGACACTATGGCTACACCTTC
cdr3_aa: CASDYRDRGHYGYTF

v_call: TRBV7-2
clone_size: -
cdr3_length: 14
j_call: TRBJ1-1
d_call: -
cdr3_nt: TGTGCCAGCAGCTTCCCAGCGCGTGGAAACGAAGCTTTCTTT
cdr3_aa: CASSFPARGNEAFF

v_call: TRBV6-1
clone_size: once
cdr3_length: 15
j_call: TRBJ2-2
d_call: TRBD2
cdr3_nt: TGTGCCAGCAGCTCTAGCGGGGGGCGGACCGGGGAGCTGTTTTTT
cdr3_aa: CASSSSGGRTGELFF

v_call: TRBV6-1
clone_size: -
cdr3_length: 15
j_call: TRBJ1-3
d_call: -
cdr3_nt: TGTGCCAGCAGTGAAACCGGTTACTCTGGAAACACCATATATTTT
cdr3_aa: CASSETGYSGNTIYF

v_call: TRBV30
clone_size: -
cdr3_length: 13
j_call: TRBJ1-1
d_call: -
cdr3_nt: TGTGCCTGGACCCCGGGGGTCCGTTCTGGGGCTTTCTTT
cdr3_aa: CAWTPGVRSGAFF

v_call: TRBV9
clone_size: -
cdr3_length: 14
j_call: TRBJ1-2
d_call: -
cdr3_nt: TGTGCCAGCAGCGTGGGGGGGAACGACTATGGCTACACCTTC
cdr3_aa: CASSVGGNDYGYTF

v_call: TRBV19
clone_size: -
cdr3_length: 11
j_call: TRBJ2-2
d_call: -
cdr3_nt: TGTGCCAGCCGAACCACCGGGGAGCTGTTTTTT
cdr3_aa: CASRTTGELFF

v_call: TRBV25-1
clone_size: -
cdr3_length: 17
j_call: TRBJ1-2
d_call: TRBD1
cdr3_nt: TGTGCCAGCAGTGAATTGGCCAGGGGACAGGGAAACTATGGCTACACCTTC
cdr3_aa: CASSELARGQGNYGYTF

v_call: TRBV10-1
clone_size: -
cdr3_length: 11
j_call: TRBJ1-1
d_call: -
cdr3_nt: TGCGCCAGCATGGACGGGGCTGAAGCTTTCTTT
cdr3_aa: CASMDGAEAFF

v_call: TRBV4-3
clone_size: -
cdr3_length: 13
j_call: TRBJ1-1
d_call: -
cdr3_nt: TGCGCCAGCAGCCAAGATCGAGGGGGTGAGGCTTTCTTT
cdr3_aa: CASSQDRGGEAFF